The 21 T cell receptor beta chains below come from one sample, sequenced in a study of cytotoxic CD8 clonotypes in ibrutinib-treated CLL. Profiling relied on immunoSEQ multiplex PCR, and the TCRdb table lists in-frame clones only, not all of them. Here the sample spans about 200,000 clones, 55% to 85% being singletons. The input for sequencing was PBMCs, taken after 24 months of ibrutinib treatment. The receptors originated from a human donor with chronic lymphocytic leukemia.

V gene TRBV4-2 combines with J gene TRBJ1-2, with 9 bases identical to TRBD1. The germline V gene has CDR1 LGHNA and CDR2 YNFKEQ. The trim removed 2 bases at V and 6 bases at J, leaving 16 bases unmatched. This CDR3 is 18 amino acids long. Written as DNA, the CDR3 is TGTGCCAGCAGCCAATTTGGTTCCGGGACAGGGAGTTCTAATGGCTACACCTTC. Amino acids: CASSQFGSGTGSSNGYTF.

This clone was detected only a few times. At one end, the junction sequence differs from germline, possibly due to a read error. The chain is built from TRBV6-1 and TRBJ2-6; possible D gene TRBD2, 5 bases. Per the germline V gene, CDR1 is MNHNS and CDR2 is SASEGT. There are 13 residues in the CDR3. CDR3 nucleotide sequence: TGTGCCAGCAGTGTAACCGGGGACAACGTCCTGACTTTC. Its protein product is CASSVTGDNVLTF.

This chain links TRBV9 with TRBJ2-2; weak D call: TRBD2 (6 bases). CDR3 length: 15 residues. CDR1 and CDR2 (germline): SGDLS, YYNGEE. The germline V and J ends were trimmed by 7 bases and 0 bases, with 13 bases remaining between them. The CDR3 reads CASQGGGANTGELFF. In DNA, the CDR3 is TGTGCCAGCCAGGGAGGCGGGGCGAACACCGGGGAGCTGTTTTTT. Drawing the rest from reference TRBV9 and TRBJ2-2, the complete variable domain is DSGVTQTPKHLITATGQRVTLRCSPRSGDLSVYWYQQSLDQGLQFLIQYYNGEERAKGNILERFSAQQFPDLHSELNLSSLELGDSALYFCASQGGGANTGELFFGEGSRLTVL.

The genes are TRBV4-1 and TRBJ2-3; 8 nucleotides match TRBD2. The V gene's germline CDR1 is MGHRA and CDR2 YSYEKL. With 4 bases clipped from V and 1 base from J, the junction kept 4 bases outside the gene matches. The CDR3 is 15 residues long. The CDR3, as DNA: TGCGCCAGCAGCCGGGTTAGCGGGGGCACAGATACGCAGTATTTT. Translation: CASSRVSGGTDTQYF.

The chain uses TRBV7-9 and TRBJ2-7, with D uncertain. This CDR3 has 13 amino acids. Germline CDR1 is SEHNR and CDR2 is FQNEAQ (reference sequence). The germline V and J ends were trimmed by 5 bases and 5 bases, with 13 bases remaining between them. The CDR3 reads CASSLAAIDEQYF. Written as DNA, the CDR3 is TGTGCCAGCAGCCTTGCCGCAATCGACGAGCAGTACTTC.

The rearrangement joins TRBV5-1 to TRBJ1-3; D unresolved. The V gene lost 0 bases and the J gene lost 3 bases, with 4 bases spanning the gap. The CDR3 totals 13 residues. Germline loops: CDR1 SGHRS, CDR2 YFSETQ. CDR3 nucleotides: TGCGCCAGCAGCTTGGACTTTGGAAACACCATATATTTT. Its translation is CASSLDFGNTIYF.

The chain carries TRBV7-9 and TRBJ1-2, with D uncertain. The CDR3 totals 13 residues. V shed 7 bases and J shed 0 bases, with 9 bases lying between them. CDR1 is SEHNR, CDR2 FQNEAQ, per germline (reference sequence). The DNA for the CDR3 is TGTGCCAGCACCCCCGATACTAACTATGGCTACACCTTC. Translated: CASTPDTNYGYTF.

The genes are TRBV9 and TRBJ2-1, with 12 bases identical to TRBD2. CDR3 size: 14 residues. The J segment lost 10 bases and the V segment lost 3 bases, leaving 5 bases of the junction unmatched. CDR1 is SGDLS, CDR2 YYNGEE, per germline. CDR3 loop: CASSEGLAGWEQFF. In DNA, the CDR3 is TGTGCCAGCAGCGAGGGACTAGCGGGCTGGGAGCAGTTCTTC.

The chain employs TRBV5-6 and TRBJ2-7; TRBD2 matches at 8 bases. With 5 bases clipped from V and 4 bases from J, the junction kept 8 bases outside the gene matches. The CDR3 loop spans 14 amino acids. CDR1 and CDR2 from the germline V gene are SGHDT and YYEEEE. The CDR3 DNA reads as TGTGCCAGCAGGGTAGCGGGACACTCATACGAGCAGTACTTC. This gives the protein CASRVAGHSYEQYF.

The J gene is TRBJ2-7, the V gene TRBV2, with D possibly being TRBD2 (7 bases). The length of the CDR3 is 15 residues. V was pared by 0 bases and J by 5 bases, with 14 bases between. Germline V lookup: CDR1 SNHLY, CDR2 FYNNEI. This chain's CDR3 is CASSEARWEGDEQYF. CDR3 nucleotides: TGTGCCAGCAGTGAAGCCAGGTGGGAGGGGGACGAGCAGTACTTC.

The V gene is TRBV7-2, the J gene TRBJ1-2, with a weak D call TRBD1 (5 bases). Germline CDR1 and CDR2: SGHTA and FQGNSA. The CDR3 spans 14 residues. V was trimmed by 0 bases and J by 9 bases, leaving 14 bases between them. The CDR3 nucleotides are TGTGCCAGCAGCTTAGCGGGCCAGGGCGGTCGCTACACCTTC. It codes for CASSLAGQGGRYTF.

The chain combines TRBV6-5 with TRBJ2-7, with D possibly TRBD1 on 5 matching bases. V shed 5 bases and J shed 5 bases, with 16 bases lying between them. Germline CDR1 is MNHEY and CDR2 is SVGAGI. This CDR3 is built from 14 residues. DNA of the CDR3: TGTGCCAGCAGTACAGGACCAAGAGGCCACGAGCAGTACTTC. Its protein is CASSTGPRGHEQYF.

V and J are TRBV6-5 and TRBJ1-1, with TRBD1 matching 7 bases. Losses at the gene ends were 5 bases for V and 3 bases for J; bases not matched to a gene: 9. Germline-derived CDR1 and CDR2 are MNHEY and SVGAGI. CDR3 length: 15 amino acids. CDR3 in DNA: TGTGCCAGCAGTCCAATTGGACAGGCGGACACTGAAGCTTTCTTT. Protein: CASSPIGQADTEAFF.

The rearrangement links TRBV20-1 to TRBJ1-2; D unresolved. Germline CDR1 is DFQATT and CDR2 is SNEGSKA (reference sequence). V lost 0 bases and J 10 bases, leaving 6 bases between the germline ends. There are 10 residues in the CDR3. CDR3 loop: CSARDRSYTF. The CDR3 DNA sequence: TGCAGTGCTAGAGACCGGTCCTACACCTTC.

The genes are TRBV28 and TRBJ1-2; D may be TRBD1 (6 bases). The CDR3 has 13 amino acids. With 6 bases removed from V and 7 bases from J, the gap between germline ends came to 15 bases. Germline values: CDR1 MDHEN, CDR2 SYDVKM. The CDR3, as DNA: TGTGCCAGCAGCCCCCGGGACACGTTTGGCTACACCTTC. This codes for CASSPRDTFGYTF.

CDR3 in DNA: TGCAGCGTTGAAGATATAGGGGGGACCTTGGAGCAGTACTTC. It specifies CSVEDIGGTLEQYF. This rearrangement joins TRBV29-1 to TRBJ2-7; the D gene could be TRBD1 or TRBD2 (6 bases each). Trimming stripped 0 bases from V and 7 bases from J, with 16 bases between. The CDR3 length is 14 residues. From germline, CDR1 is SQVTM and CDR2 ANQGSEA.

J is TRBJ2-3 and V is TRBV15; no definite D call. With 0 bases removed from V and 9 bases from J, the gap between germline ends came to 13 bases. In germline, CDR1 is LNHNV, CDR2 YYDKDF (reference sequence). The CDR3 totals 14 residues. The CDR3, as DNA: TGTGCCACCAGCAGAGACCCGACCTCTGGGACGCAGTATTTT. Protein: CATSRDPTSGTQYF.

V and J are TRBV6-5 and TRBJ1-4, with D unresolved. Germline V lookup: CDR1 MNHEY, CDR2 SVGAGI. This CDR3 has 12 residues. V lost 10 bases and J 7 bases, leaving 13 bases between the germline ends. CDR3: CATRSRSEKLFF. CDR3 DNA sequence: TGTGCCACCCGGTCTAGGAGTGAAAAACTGTTTTTT.

V is TRBV27 and J is TRBJ2-5, with 9 bases that match TRBD1. The CDR3 sequence is 14 residues long. Losses at the gene ends were 6 bases for V and 4 bases for J; bases not matched to a gene: 6. CDR1 MNHEY and CDR2 SMNVEV come from the germline V gene (reference sequence). The CDR3 loop is CASRTGGLRETQYF. The CDR3 nucleotides read TGTGCCAGCAGAACAGGGGGCTTGAGAGAGACCCAGTACTTC.

The chain links TRBV29-1 to TRBJ2-2; a weak D match, TRBD1 (6 bases). The CDR3 is 15 residues long. V shed 5 bases and J shed 0 bases, with 13 bases lying between them. Germline CDR1 is SQVTM and CDR2 is ANQGSEA. The CDR3 protein is CSVYDRSANTGELFF. CDR3 coding DNA: TGCAGCGTTTACGACAGGAGCGCGAACACCGGGGAGCTGTTTTTT.

This chain connects TRBV4-1 to TRBJ1-2; D is unresolved. The CDR3 length is 19 residues. CDR1 and CDR2 (germline): MGHRA, YSYEKL. With 0 bases removed from V and 3 bases from J, the gap between germline ends came to 23 bases. The DNA of the CDR3 is TGCGCCAGCAGCCAAGATTTTAGGGCACAAGGCCCTAGGCACTATGGCTACACCTTC. It translates to CASSQDFRAQGPRHYGYTF.